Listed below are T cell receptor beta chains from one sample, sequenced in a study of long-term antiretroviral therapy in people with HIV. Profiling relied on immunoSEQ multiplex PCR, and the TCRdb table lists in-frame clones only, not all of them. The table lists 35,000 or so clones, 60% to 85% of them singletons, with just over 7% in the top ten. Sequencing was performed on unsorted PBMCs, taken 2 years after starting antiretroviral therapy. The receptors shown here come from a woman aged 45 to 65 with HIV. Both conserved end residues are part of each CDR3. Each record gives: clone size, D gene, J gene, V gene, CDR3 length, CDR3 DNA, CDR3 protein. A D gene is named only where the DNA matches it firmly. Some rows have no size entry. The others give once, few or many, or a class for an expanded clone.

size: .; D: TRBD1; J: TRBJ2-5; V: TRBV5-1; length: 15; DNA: TGCGCCAGCAGCCTCCCCGGCAGGGGGCAAGAGACCCAGTACTTC; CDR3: CASSLPGRGQETQYF
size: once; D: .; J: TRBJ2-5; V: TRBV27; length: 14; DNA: TGTGCCAGCAGAGAGGACTGGAACCAAGAGACCCAGTACTTC; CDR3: CASREDWNQETQYF
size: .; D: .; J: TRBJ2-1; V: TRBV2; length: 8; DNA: TGTGCCAGCAGTGAATGGGTCTTC; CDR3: CASSEWVF
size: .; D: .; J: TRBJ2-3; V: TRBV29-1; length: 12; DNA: TGCAGCGTTGCGGACGGCACAGATACGCAGTATTTT; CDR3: CSVADGTDTQYF
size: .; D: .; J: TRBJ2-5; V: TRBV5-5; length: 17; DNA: TGTGCCAGCAGCCCCGGCCCGGCGGGGGCTTTCGATGAGACCCAGTACTTC; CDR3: CASSPGPAGAFDETQYF
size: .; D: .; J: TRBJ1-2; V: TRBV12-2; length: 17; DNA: TGTGCAAGTCGCTTAGCCCAGTATAGCCCCTCGAACTATGGCTACACCTTC; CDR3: CASRLAQYSPSNYGYTF
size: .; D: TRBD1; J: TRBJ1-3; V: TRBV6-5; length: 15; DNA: TGTGCCAGCAGAAACGCCGGGACAGGGGTAGACACCATATATTTT; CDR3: CASRNAGTGVDTIYF
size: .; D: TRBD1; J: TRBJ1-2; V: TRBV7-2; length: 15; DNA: TGTGCCAGCAGCCCGGGGGGACAGGGGGCGCTTGGCTACACCTTC; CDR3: CASSPGGQGALGYTF
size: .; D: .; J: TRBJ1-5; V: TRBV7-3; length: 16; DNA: TGTGCCAGCAGCCCTAGACAGGCCGGTATAGATCAGCCCCAGCATTTT; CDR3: CASSPRQAGIDQPQHF
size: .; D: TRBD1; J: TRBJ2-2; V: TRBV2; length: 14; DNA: TGTGCCAGCAGGGGACAGGGGGGAACCGGGGAGCTGTTTTTT; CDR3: CASRGQGGTGELFF
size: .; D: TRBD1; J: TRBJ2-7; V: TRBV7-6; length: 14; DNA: TGTGCCAGCAGCTTGGGACAGGCCTCCTACGAGCAGTACTTC; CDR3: CASSLGQASYEQYF
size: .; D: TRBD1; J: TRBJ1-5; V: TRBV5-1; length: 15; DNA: TGCGCCAGCCAACCGGGACAGGGTAACAATCAGCCCCAGCATTTT; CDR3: CASQPGQGNNQPQHF
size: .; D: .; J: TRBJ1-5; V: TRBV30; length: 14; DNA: TGTGCCTCGAGCAAGTTGGGGCACAATCAGCCCCAGCATTTT; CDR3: CASSKLGHNQPQHF
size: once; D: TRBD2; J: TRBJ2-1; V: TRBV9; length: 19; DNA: TGTGCCAGCAGCGTTCGGACTAGCGGGGGGGTCAACTCCTACAATGAGCAGTTCTTC; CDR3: CASSVRTSGGVNSYNEQFF
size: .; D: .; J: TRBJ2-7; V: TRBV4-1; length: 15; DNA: TGCGCCAGCAGCCTTAATCCGGGCCCCGGGTACGAGCAGTACTTC; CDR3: CASSLNPGPGYEQYF
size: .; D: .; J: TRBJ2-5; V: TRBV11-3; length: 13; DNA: TGTGCCAGCAGCCTCAGGGGCGGAGAGACCCAGTACTTC; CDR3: CASSLRGGETQYF
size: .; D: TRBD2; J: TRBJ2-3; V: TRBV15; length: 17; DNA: TGTGCCACCAGCAGAGGGACTAGGAGTGAGGGCACAGATACGCAGTATTTT; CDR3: CATSRGTRSEGTDTQYF